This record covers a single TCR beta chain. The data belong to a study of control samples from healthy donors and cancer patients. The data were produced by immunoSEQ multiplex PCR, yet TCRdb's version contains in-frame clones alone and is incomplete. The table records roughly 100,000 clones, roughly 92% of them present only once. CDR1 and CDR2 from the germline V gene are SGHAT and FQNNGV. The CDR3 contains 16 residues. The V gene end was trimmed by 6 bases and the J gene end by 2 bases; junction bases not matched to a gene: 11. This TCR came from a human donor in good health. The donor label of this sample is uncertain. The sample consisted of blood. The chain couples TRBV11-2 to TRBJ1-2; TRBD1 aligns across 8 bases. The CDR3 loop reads CASSRRVQGVNYGYTF. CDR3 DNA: TGTGCCAGCAGTCGAAGGGTACAGGGGGTAAACTATGGCTACACCTTC.